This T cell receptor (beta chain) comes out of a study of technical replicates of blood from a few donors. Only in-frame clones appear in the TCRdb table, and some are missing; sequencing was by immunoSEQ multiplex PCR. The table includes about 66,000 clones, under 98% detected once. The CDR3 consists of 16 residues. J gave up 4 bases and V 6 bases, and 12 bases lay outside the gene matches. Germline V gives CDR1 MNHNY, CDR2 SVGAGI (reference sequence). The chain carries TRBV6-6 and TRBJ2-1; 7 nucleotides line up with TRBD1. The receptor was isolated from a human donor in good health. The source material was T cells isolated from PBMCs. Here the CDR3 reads CASRPLTGADYNEQFF. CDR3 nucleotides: TGTGCCAGCAGGCCCCTTACAGGGGCTGATTACAATGAGCAGTTCTTC.